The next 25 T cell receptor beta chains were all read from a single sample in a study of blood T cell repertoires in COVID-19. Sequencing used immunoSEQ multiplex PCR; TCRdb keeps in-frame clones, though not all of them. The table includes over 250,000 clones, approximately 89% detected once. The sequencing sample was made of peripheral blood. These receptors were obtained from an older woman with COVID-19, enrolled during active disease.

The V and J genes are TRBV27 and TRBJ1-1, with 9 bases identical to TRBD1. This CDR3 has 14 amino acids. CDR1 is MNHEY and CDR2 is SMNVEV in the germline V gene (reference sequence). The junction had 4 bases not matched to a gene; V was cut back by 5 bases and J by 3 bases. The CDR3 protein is CASSPGQGYTEAFF. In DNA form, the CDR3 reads TGTGCCAGCAGTCCGGGACAGGGTTACACTGAAGCTTTCTTT.

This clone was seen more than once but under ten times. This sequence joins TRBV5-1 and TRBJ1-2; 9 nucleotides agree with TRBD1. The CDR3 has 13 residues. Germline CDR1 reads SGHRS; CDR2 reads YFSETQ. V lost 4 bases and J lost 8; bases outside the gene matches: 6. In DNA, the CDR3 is TGCGCCAGCAGCCGGGACAGGGCGGAGGGCTACACCTTC. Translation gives CASSRDRAEGYTF.

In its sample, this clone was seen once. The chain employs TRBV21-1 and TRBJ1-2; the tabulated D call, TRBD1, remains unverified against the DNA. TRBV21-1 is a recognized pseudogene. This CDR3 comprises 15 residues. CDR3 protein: CASMKDRLIAYGYTF. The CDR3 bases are TGTGCCAGCATGAAGGACAGGCTTATCGCCTATGGCTACACCTTC.

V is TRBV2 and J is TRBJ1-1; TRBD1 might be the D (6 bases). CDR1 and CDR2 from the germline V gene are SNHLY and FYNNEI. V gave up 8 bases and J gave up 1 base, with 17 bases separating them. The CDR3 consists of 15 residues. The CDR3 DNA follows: TGTGCCAGCTGGGGGCGCATCTCGAGGAACACTGAAGCTTTCTTT. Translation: CASWGRISRNTEAFF.

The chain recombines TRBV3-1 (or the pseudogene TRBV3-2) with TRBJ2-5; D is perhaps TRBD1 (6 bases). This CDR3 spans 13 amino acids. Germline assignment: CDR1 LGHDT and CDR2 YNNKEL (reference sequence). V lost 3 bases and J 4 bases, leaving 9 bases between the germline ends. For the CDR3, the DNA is TGTGCCAGCAGCCAGGGGGCAGGAGAGACCCAGTACTTC. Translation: CASSQGAGETQYF.

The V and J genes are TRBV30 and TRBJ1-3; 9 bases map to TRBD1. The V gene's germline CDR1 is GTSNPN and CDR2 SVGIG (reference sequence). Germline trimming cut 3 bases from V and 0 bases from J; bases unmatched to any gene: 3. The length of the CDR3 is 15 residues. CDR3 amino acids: CAWRSTGGSGNTIYF. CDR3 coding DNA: TGTGCCTGGAGATCGACAGGGGGCTCTGGAAACACCATATATTTT.

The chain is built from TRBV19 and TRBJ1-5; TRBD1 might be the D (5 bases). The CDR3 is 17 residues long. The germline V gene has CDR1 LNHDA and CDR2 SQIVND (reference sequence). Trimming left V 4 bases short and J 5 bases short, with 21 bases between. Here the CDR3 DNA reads TGTGCCAGTAGTAATTTGTTTCGTCAGGGTGGCGATCAGCCCCAGCATTTT. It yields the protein CASSNLFRQGGDQPQHF.

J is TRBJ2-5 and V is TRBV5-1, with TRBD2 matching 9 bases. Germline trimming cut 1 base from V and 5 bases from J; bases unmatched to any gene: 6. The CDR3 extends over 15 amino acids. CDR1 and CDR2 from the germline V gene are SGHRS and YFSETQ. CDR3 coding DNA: TGCGCCAGCAGCTTGAGTGGGAGCGGGAGGGAGACCCAGTACTTC. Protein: CASSLSGSGRETQYF. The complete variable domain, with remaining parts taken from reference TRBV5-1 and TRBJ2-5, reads KAGVTQTPRYLIKTRGQQVTLSCSPISGHRSVSWYQQTPGQGLQFLFEYFSETQRNKGNFPGRFSGRQFSNSRSEMNVSTLELGDSALYLCASSLSGSGRETQYFGPGTRLLVL.

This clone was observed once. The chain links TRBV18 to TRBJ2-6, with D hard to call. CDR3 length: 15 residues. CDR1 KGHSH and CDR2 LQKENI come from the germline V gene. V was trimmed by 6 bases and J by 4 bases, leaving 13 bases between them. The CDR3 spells CASSPSLAGANVLTF. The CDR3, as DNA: TGTGCCAGCTCTCCTAGTTTGGCCGGGGCCAACGTCCTGACTTTC.

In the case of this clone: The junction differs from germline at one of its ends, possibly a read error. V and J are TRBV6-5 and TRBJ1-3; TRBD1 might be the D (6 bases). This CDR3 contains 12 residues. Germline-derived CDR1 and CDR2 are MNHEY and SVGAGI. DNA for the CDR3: TGTGCCAGCTCCCTGGGGGCGACAAATTGGCATTTT. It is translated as CASSLGATNWHF.

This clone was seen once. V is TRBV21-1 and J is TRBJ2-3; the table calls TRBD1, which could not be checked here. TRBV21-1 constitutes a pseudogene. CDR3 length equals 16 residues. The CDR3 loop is CASSKLSRGPSDTQYF. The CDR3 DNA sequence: TGTGCCAGCAGCAAATTAAGCAGGGGGCCATCAGATACGCAGTATTTT.

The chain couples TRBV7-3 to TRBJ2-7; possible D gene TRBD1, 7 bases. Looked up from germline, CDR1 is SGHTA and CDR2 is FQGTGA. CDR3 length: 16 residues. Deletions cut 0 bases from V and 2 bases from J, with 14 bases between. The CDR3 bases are TGTGCCAGCAGCTTAACCGGGGGACAGCCGGCCTACGAGCAGTACTTC. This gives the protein CASSLTGGQPAYEQYF.

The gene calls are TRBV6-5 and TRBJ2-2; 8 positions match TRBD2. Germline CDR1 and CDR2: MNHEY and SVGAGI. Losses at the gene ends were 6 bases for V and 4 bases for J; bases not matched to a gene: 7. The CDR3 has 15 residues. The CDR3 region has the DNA TGTGCCAGCAGCCCGGGAGGGCCGAGCACCGGGGAGCTGTTTTTT. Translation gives CASSPGGPSTGELFF.

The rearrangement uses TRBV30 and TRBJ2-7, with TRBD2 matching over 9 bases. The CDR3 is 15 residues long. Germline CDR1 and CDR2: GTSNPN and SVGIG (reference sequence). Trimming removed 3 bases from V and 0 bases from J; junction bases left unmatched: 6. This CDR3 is CAWRYGLASSYEQYF. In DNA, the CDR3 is TGTGCCTGGAGGTACGGACTAGCGAGCTCCTACGAGCAGTACTTC.

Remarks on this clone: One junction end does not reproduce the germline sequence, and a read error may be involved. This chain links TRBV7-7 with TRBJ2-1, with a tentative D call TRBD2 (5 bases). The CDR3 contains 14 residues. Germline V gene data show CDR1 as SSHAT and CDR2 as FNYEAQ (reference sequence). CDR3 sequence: CASSLVGGGNEQFF. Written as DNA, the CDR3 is TGTGCTAGCAGCTTGGTAGGAGGCGGGAATGAGCAGTTCTTC.

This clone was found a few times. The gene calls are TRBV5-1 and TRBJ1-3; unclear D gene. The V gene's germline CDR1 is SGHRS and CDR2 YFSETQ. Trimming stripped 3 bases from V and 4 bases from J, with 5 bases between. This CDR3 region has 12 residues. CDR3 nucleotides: TGCGCCAGCAGCTCCGAGGGAAACACCATATATTTT. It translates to CASSSEGNTIYF.

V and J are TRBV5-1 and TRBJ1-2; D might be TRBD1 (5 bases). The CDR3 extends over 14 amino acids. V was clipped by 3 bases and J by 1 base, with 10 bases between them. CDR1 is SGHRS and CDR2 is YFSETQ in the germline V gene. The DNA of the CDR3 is TGCGCCAGCAGCTCGCAGACAGTTAACTATGGCTACACCTTC. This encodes CASSSQTVNYGYTF. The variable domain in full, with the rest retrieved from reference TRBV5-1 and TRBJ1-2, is KAGVTQTPRYLIKTRGQQVTLSCSPISGHRSVSWYQQTPGQGLQFLFEYFSETQRNKGNFPGRFSGRQFSNSRSEMNVSTLELGDSALYLCASSSQTVNYGYTFGSGTRLTVV.

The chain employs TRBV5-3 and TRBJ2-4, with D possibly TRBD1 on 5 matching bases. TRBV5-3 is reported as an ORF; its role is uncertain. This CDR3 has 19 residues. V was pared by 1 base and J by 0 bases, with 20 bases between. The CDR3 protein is CARSLPLLYRPLAKNIQYF. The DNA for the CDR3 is TGTGCCAGAAGCTTGCCTCTGTTATACAGGCCCTTAGCCAAAAACATTCAGTACTTC.

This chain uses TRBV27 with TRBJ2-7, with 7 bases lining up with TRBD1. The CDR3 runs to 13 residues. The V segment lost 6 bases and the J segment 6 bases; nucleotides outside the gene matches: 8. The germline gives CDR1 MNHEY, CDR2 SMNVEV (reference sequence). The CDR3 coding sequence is TGTGCCAGCAGCTACAGGGGAAGGGGCGAGCAGTACTTC. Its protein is CASSYRGRGEQYF.

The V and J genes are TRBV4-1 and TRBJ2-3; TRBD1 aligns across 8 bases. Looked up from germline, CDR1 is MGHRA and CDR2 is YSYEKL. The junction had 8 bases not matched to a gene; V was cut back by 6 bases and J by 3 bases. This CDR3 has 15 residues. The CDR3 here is CASSNRQGMTDTQYF. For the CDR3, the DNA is TGCGCCAGCAGTAACCGACAGGGGATGACAGATACGCAGTATTTT.

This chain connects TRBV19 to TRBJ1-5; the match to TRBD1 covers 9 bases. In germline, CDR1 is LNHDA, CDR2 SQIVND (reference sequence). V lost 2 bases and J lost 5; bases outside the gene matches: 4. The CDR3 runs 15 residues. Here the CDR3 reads CASSITGGSDQPQHF. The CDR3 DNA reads TGTGCCAGTAGTATAACAGGGGGCTCGGATCAGCCCCAGCATTTT.

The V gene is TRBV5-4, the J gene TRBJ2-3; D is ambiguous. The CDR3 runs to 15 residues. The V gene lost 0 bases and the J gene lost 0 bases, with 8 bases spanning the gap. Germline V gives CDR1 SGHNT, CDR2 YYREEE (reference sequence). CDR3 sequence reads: CASSLDGFSTDTQYF. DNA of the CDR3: TGTGCCAGCAGCTTGGACGGGTTTAGCACAGATACGCAGTATTTT.

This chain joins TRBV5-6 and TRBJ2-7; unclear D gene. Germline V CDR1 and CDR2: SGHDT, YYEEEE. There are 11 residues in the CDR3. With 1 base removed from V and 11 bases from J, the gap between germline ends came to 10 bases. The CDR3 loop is CASSLFENEYF. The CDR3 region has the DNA TGTGCCAGCAGCTTGTTCGAGAATGAGTACTTC.

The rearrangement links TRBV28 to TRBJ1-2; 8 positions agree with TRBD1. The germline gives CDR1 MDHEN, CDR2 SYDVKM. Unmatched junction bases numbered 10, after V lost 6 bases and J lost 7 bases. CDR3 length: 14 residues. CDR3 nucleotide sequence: TGTGCCAGCAGGGCGCAGCAGGGGGCGGGTGGCTACACCTTC. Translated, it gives CASRAQQGAGGYTF.

The CDR3 region has the DNA TGTGCCAGCAGTCGCTTTAGCGGGAACGACAATGAGCAGTTCTTC. This codes for CASSRFSGNDNEQFF. The chain uses TRBV6-5 and TRBJ2-1; 8 bases map to TRBD2. The junction had 8 bases not matched to a gene; V was cut back by 5 bases and J by 5 bases. There are 15 residues in the CDR3. Germline V gene sequence: CDR1 MNHEY, CDR2 SVGAGI.